One and the same sample provided the 25 T cell receptor beta chains below, sequenced in a study of monozygotic twins with inflammatory bowel disease. One entry per CDR3 protein, without DNA, is what TCRdb gives after re-calling the 5' RACE reads. There are 150,000 to 200,000 distinct CDR3 sequences in the sample, with roughly 2.4% held by the top ten. Sequenced sample: blood. These receptors were collected from a human donor with ulcerative colitis or Crohn's disease, or a healthy co-twin of an affected twin (not recorded which).

CDR3 loop: CAWKRDVSEQYF. This chain joins TRBV30 and TRBJ2-7; there is no DNA to check the TCRdb D call of TRBD2. The germline CDR1 and CDR2 sequences are GTSNPN and SVGIG (reference sequence). The CDR3 has 12 residues. Using reference TRBV30 and TRBJ2-7 for the parts outside the CDR3, the full variable domain is SQTIHQWPATLVQPVGSPLSLECTVEGTSNPNLYWYRQAAGRGLQLLFYSVGIGQISSEVPQNLSASRPQDRQFILSSKKLLLSDSGFYLCAWKRDVSEQYFGPGTRLTVT.

The gene calls are TRBV20-1 and TRBJ2-3; absent DNA, TCRdb's TRBD1 call cannot be checked. CDR3 size: 14 residues. Germline V gene sequence: CDR1 DFQATT, CDR2 SNEGSKA (reference sequence). CDR3 amino acids: CSASGQGRTDTQYF.

V gene TRBV2 combines with J gene TRBJ2-3. Germline V gene lookup returns CDR1 SNHLY and CDR2 FYNNEI. The CDR3 has 14 residues. This chain's CDR3 is CASSGSMGTDTQYF.

The V call is TRBV7-9, the J call TRBJ1-1. CDR3 length equals 13 residues. Germline CDR1 and CDR2: SEHNR and FQNEAQ (reference sequence). The CDR3 reads CASSLALGTEAFF.

This chain joins TRBV7-9 and TRBJ1-6. The CDR3 has 17 residues. Per germline, CDR1 SEHNR and CDR2 FQNEAQ (reference sequence). The CDR3 loop reads CASRPAMEGRYNSPLHF. The full variable domain, its missing parts supplied by reference TRBV7-9 and TRBJ1-6, is DTGVSQNPRHKITKRGQNVTFRCDPISEHNRLYWYRQTLGQGPEFLTYFQNEAQLEKSRLLSDRFSAERPKGSFSTLEIQRTEQGDSAMYLCASRPAMEGRYNSPLHFGNGTRLTVT.

The V call is TRBV2, the J call TRBJ1-1; TCRdb's D call, TRBD1, is unchecked because there is no DNA. This CDR3 spans 14 amino acids. The germline gives CDR1 SNHLY, CDR2 FYNNEI. The CDR3 sequence is CASLSDRDRAEAFF.

This rearrangement joins TRBV7-2 to TRBJ2-7; the D gene TCRdb calls, TRBD2, cannot be checked with no DNA. Germline V gene lookup returns CDR1 SGHTA and CDR2 FQGNSA. The CDR3 totals 15 residues. The CDR3 spells CASSFRADYPYEQYF. Full variable domain (missing parts from reference TRBV7-2 and TRBJ2-7): GAGVSQSPSNKVTEKGKDVELRCDPISGHTALYWYRQSLGQGLEFLIYFQGNSAPDKSGLPSDRFSAERTGGSVSTLTIQRTQQEDSAVYLCASSFRADYPYEQYFGPGTRLTVT.

The chain has TRBV2 and TRBJ1-6; lacking DNA, the TRBD1 call made by TCRdb goes unchecked. The CDR3 sequence is 15 residues long. Germline assignment: CDR1 SNHLY and CDR2 FYNNEI. The CDR3: CASSADSHDNSPLHF.

CDR3 loop: CSARVERIGYEQYF. This sequence joins TRBV20-1 and TRBJ2-7. The CDR3 runs to 14 residues. Looked up from germline, CDR1 is DFQATT and CDR2 is SNEGSKA (reference sequence).

The V gene is TRBV20-1, the J gene TRBJ2-5; no DNA is available, so the TRBD2 call from TCRdb remains unchecked. CDR1 and CDR2 (germline): DFQATT, SNEGSKA (reference sequence). The length of the CDR3 is 15 residues. This CDR3 reads CSASPSGGLGETQYF.

The chain joins TRBV7-6 to TRBJ2-1; TCRdb calls TRBD1, which cannot be checked without DNA. The CDR3 runs 14 residues. The V gene's germline CDR1 is SGHVS and CDR2 FNYEAQ. CDR3 in amino acids: CASSRQGSHNEQFF.

V and J are TRBV7-9 and TRBJ2-2; TCRdb names TRBD1, which stays unverified in the absence of DNA. In germline, CDR1 is SEHNR, CDR2 FQNEAQ (reference sequence). There are 15 residues in the CDR3. CDR3: CASSQDRKNTGELFF.

J is TRBJ2-1 and V is TRBV5-1. Germline values: CDR1 SGHRS, CDR2 YFSETQ. The CDR3 contains 15 residues. The CDR3 is CASSPIDSSYNEQFF. Variable domain in full (rest from reference TRBV5-1 and TRBJ2-1): KAGVTQTPRYLIKTRGQQVTLSCSPISGHRSVSWYQQTPGQGLQFLFEYFSETQRNKGNFPGRFSGRQFSNSRSEMNVSTLELGDSALYLCASSPIDSSYNEQFFGPGTRLTVL.

J is TRBJ2-1 and V is TRBV25-1; TCRdb proposes TRBD2, but this gene call is untestable without DNA. Looked up from germline, CDR1 is MGHDK and CDR2 is SYGVNS. The CDR3 has 15 amino acids. CDR3: CASSEYGGEYNEQFF.

The rearrangement joins TRBV12-3 or TRBV12-4 to TRBJ1-1; TCRdb picks TRBD1, but there is no DNA to check that call. This CDR3 is built from 14 residues. The CDR3 is CASSFDRGNTEAFF.

The chain recombines TRBV20-1 with TRBJ2-5; TCRdb designates TRBD2, a call that cannot be tested without DNA. Germline CDR1 DFQATT, CDR2 SNEGSKA (reference sequence). The CDR3 has 14 residues. The CDR3 loop is CSARLVGVRETQYF.

This rearrangement joins TRBV4-1 to TRBJ1-1; TCRdb's D call, TRBD1, is unchecked because there is no DNA. Germline-derived CDR1 and CDR2 are MGHRA and YSYEKL. This CDR3 contains 15 residues. CDR3 loop: CASSARGGGGTEAFF.

The chain is built from TRBV7-2 and TRBJ2-1. Per the germline V gene, CDR1 is SGHTA and CDR2 is FQGNSA. The CDR3 extends over 14 amino acids. Here the CDR3 reads CASSLAFDYTEQFF.

The chain joins TRBV2 to TRBJ1-5. The CDR3 consists of 13 residues. CDR1 SNHLY and CDR2 FYNNEI come from the germline V gene. Here the CDR3 reads CASSATEFQPQHF.

The chain's CDR3 is CASSLAGEGQGSYEQYF. The V call is TRBV28, the J call TRBJ2-7; TCRdb calls TRBD1, which cannot be checked without DNA. CDR1 is MDHEN, CDR2 SYDVKM, per germline. This CDR3 spans 17 amino acids.

The J gene is TRBJ2-1, the V gene TRBV27; TCRdb names TRBD2, which stays unverified in the absence of DNA. Germline CDR1 MNHEY, CDR2 SMNVEV (reference sequence). This CDR3 spans 16 amino acids. CDR3 in amino acids: CASSTRGLAGWDEQFF.

V gene TRBV7-6 combines with J gene TRBJ1-4; TCRdb indicates TRBD1, and absent DNA this call remains unverified. CDR1 and CDR2 from the germline V gene are SGHVS and FNYEAQ. The CDR3 has 15 residues. The CDR3 loop reads CASSVSRGGNEKLYF.

The rearrangement joins TRBV23-1 to TRBJ1-3. TRBV23-1 is classed as an ORF, of uncertain function. This CDR3 spans 18 amino acids. CDR3: CASSHRFGGDRPGNTIYF.

This chain uses TRBV11-2 with TRBJ2-2; TCRdb's assignment of TRBD2 cannot be checked, as there is no DNA. Germline V gives CDR1 SGHAT, CDR2 FQNNGV. This CDR3 region has 14 residues. This chain's CDR3 is CASTGTTHTGELFF.

The gene calls are TRBV5-1 and TRBJ1-6. From germline, CDR1 is SGHRS and CDR2 YFSETQ. The CDR3 is 17 residues long. The chain's CDR3 is CASSSHLQHPRRSPLHF.